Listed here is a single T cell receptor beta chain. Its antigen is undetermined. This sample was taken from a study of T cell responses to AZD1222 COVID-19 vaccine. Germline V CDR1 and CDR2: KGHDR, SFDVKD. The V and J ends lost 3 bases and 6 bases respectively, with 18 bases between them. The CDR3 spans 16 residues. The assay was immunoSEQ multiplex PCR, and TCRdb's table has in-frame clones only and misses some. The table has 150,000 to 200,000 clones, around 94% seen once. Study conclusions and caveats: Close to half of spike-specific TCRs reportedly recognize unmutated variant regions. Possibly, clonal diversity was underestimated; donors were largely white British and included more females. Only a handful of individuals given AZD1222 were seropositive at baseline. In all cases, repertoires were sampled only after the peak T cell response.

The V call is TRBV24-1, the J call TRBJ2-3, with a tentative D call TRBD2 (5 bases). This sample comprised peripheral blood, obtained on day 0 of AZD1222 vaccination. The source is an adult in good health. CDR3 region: CATSDRWSLGGDTQYF. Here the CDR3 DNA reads TGTGCCACCAGTGATCGGTGGTCCCTTGGCGGGGATACGCAGTATTTT.